Following are 22 T cell receptor beta chains from one sample sequenced in a study of blood T cell repertoires in COVID-19. TCRdb's table, derived via immunoSEQ multiplex PCR, lists solely in-frame clones and lacks some. The table has 75,000 to 100,000 clones, less than 85% seen once. Source material: peripheral blood. The receptors here all came from a human donor in a cohort sampled during active COVID-19.

This clone was observed once. V and J are TRBV10-1 and TRBJ2-1, with 8 bases aligning to TRBD1. With 8 bases clipped from V and 0 bases from J, the junction kept 3 bases outside the gene matches. This CDR3 comprises 14 residues. Per the germline V gene, CDR1 is WNHNN and CDR2 is SYGVQD (reference sequence). The chain's CDR3 is CASPGGSSYNEQFF. CDR3 DNA sequence: TGCGCCAGCCCAGGGGGCAGCTCCTACAATGAGCAGTTCTTC.

The sample holds a few counts of this clone. The gene calls are TRBV10-3 and TRBJ2-2, with 11 bases that match TRBD2. The CDR3 spans 14 residues. Germline CDR1 reads ENHRY; CDR2 reads SYGVKD. The junction had 3 bases not matched to a gene; V was cut back by 6 bases and J by 6 bases. This CDR3 reads CAISLAGGAGELFF. Here the CDR3 DNA reads TGTGCCATCAGCCTAGCGGGAGGCGCCGGGGAGCTGTTTTTT.

This chain joins TRBV7-8 and TRBJ2-5; 9 bases are shared with TRBD1. Per the germline V gene, CDR1 is SGHVS and CDR2 is FQNEAQ. The CDR3 loop spans 15 amino acids. With 5 bases clipped from V and 5 bases from J, the junction kept 9 bases outside the gene matches. CDR3 loop: CASSPSGTGTETQYF. Written as DNA, the CDR3 is TGTGCCAGCAGCCCAAGTGGGACAGGGACGGAGACCCAGTACTTC. The full variable domain, its missing parts supplied by reference TRBV7-8 and TRBJ2-5, is GAGVSQSPRYKVAKRGQDVALRCDPISGHVSLFWYQQALGQGPEFLTYFQNEAQLDKSGLPSDRFFAERPEGSVSTLKIQRTQQEDSAVYLCASSPSGTGTETQYFGPGTRLLVL.

The chain combines TRBV24-1 with TRBJ2-1; D is perhaps TRBD2 (6 bases). Germline loops: CDR1 KGHDR, CDR2 SFDVKD. Trimming took 10 bases from V and 8 from J, leaving 20 bases between them. This CDR3 region has 14 residues. Here the CDR3 reads CATRGRMGGDEQFF. The CDR3 DNA is TGTGCCACAAGAGGGAGAATGGGGGGAGATGAGCAGTTCTTC.

This clone showed up just once. The rearrangement uses TRBV10-3 and TRBJ1-2; D may be TRBD1 (5 bases). The CDR3 is 13 residues long. Deletions cut 6 bases from V and 2 bases from J, with 10 bases between. From germline, CDR1 is ENHRY and CDR2 SYGVKD. CDR3 residues: CAISLEGNYGYTF. CDR3 coding DNA: TGTGCCATCAGCCTGGAGGGGAACTATGGCTACACCTTC.

CDR3 protein: CAISADTMNTEAFF. The CDR3 nucleotides read TGTGCCATCAGTGCAGACACAATGAACACTGAAGCTTTCTTT. This chain connects TRBV10-3 to TRBJ1-1; D remains unclear. The ends were cut back, 4 bases at V and 0 bases at J, with 9 bases in the middle. CDR1 is ENHRY and CDR2 is SYGVKD in the germline V gene. CDR3 length: 14 amino acids.

This clone was counted between two and nine times. The chain has TRBV27 and TRBJ2-1; TRBD1 matches 9 bases. Unmatched junction bases numbered 8, after V lost 1 base and J lost 7 bases. CDR3 length: 16 residues. CDR1 and CDR2 from the germline V gene are MNHEY and SMNVEV (reference sequence). CDR3 residues: CASSLFGTGPGNEQFF. The CDR3 DNA follows: TGTGCCAGCAGTTTATTCGGGACAGGGCCAGGGAATGAGCAGTTCTTC.

The CDR3 region is CASSPLTGGSYEQYF. DNA of the CDR3: TGTGCCAGCAGTCCCCTTACAGGGGGCTCATACGAGCAGTACTTC. The J gene is TRBJ2-7, the V gene TRBV6-5, with 9 bases lining up with TRBD1. This CDR3 has 15 residues. The germline V gene has CDR1 MNHEY and CDR2 SVGAGI. V lost 5 bases to trimming and J lost 4 bases; unmatched junction nucleotides: 9.

In this sample, this clone turned up once. The chain links TRBV7-8 to TRBJ1-1, with a tentative D call TRBD1 (5 bases). From germline, CDR1 is SGHVS and CDR2 FQNEAQ. Trimming removed 3 bases at V and 0 bases at J, with 14 bases between. CDR3 length: 16 residues. CDR3 bases: TGTGCCAGCAGCTTTTCGGTGGTGACAGTGAACACTGAAGCTTTCTTT. This gives the protein CASSFSVVTVNTEAFF.

The V call is TRBV19, the J call TRBJ2-7; 9 bases map to TRBD1. The CDR3 loop spans 14 amino acids. V was clipped by 5 bases and J by 5 bases; unmatched bases: 7. Germline V gives CDR1 LNHDA, CDR2 SQIVND (reference sequence). The CDR3 sequence: CASSSDRGNDEQYF. CDR3 sequence (DNA): TGTGCCAGTAGTTCGGACAGGGGCAACGACGAGCAGTACTTC.

V and J are TRBV11-2 and TRBJ2-1; 12 bases are shared with TRBD2. V lost 8 bases and J lost 7; bases outside the gene matches: 3. Germline assignment: CDR1 SGHAT and CDR2 FQNNGV. This CDR3 spans 13 amino acids. The CDR3 sequence: CASGGTSGNEQFF. For the CDR3, the DNA is TGTGCCAGCGGGGGGACTAGCGGGAATGAGCAGTTCTTC.

The V call is TRBV9, the J call TRBJ1-2; TRBD1 might be the D (5 bases). V gave up 4 bases and J gave up 3 bases, with 13 bases separating them. CDR3 length: 14 amino acids. The germline CDR1 and CDR2 sequences are SGDLS and YYNGEE. In nucleotides, the CDR3 is TGTGCCAGCAGCTCCGGGGGGTCGTACTATGGCTACACCTTC. Its translation is CASSSGGSYYGYTF. Full variable domain (outside the CDR3, taken from reference TRBV9 and TRBJ1-2): DSGVTQTPKHLITATGQRVTLRCSPRSGDLSVYWYQQSLDQGLQFLIQYYNGEERAKGNILERFSAQQFPDLHSELNLSSLELGDSALYFCASSSGGSYYGYTFGSGTRLTVV.

This clone was recorded a few times. The rearrangement joins TRBV5-1 to TRBJ2-7; the D gene is possibly TRBD2 (6 bases). V lost 0 bases, J lost 3 bases, and 16 bases lay in between. CDR3 size: 16 residues. The germline V gene has CDR1 SGHRS and CDR2 YFSETQ. CDR3 DNA sequence: TGCGCCAGCAGCTTGGCCTCGGGACTTCCCTTCTACGAGCAGTACTTC. Amino acid sequence: CASSLASGLPFYEQYF.

The gene calls are TRBV3-1 (or the pseudogene TRBV3-2) and TRBJ2-7; 7 bases are a match to TRBD1. The germline V gene has CDR1 LGHDT and CDR2 YNNKEL (reference sequence). The CDR3 runs to 15 residues. Trimming cost V 1 base and J 1 base; bases outside gene matches: 4. CDR3 in amino acids: CASSQGFRGSYEQYF. The CDR3 nucleotides are TGTGCCAGCAGCCAAGGGTTCAGGGGGTCCTACGAGCAGTACTTC.

The chain couples TRBV11-2 to TRBJ2-6; a weak D match, TRBD1 (6 bases). Germline V gene data show CDR1 as SGHAT and CDR2 as FQNNGV. The CDR3 has 16 residues. Trimming shortened V by 4 bases and J by 4 bases, and 14 bases separated the two germline ends. DNA for the CDR3: TGTGCCAGCAGCTGGATGGGGGCTGGGGGGGCCAACGTCCTGACTTTC. Translation: CASSWMGAGGANVLTF.

The gene calls are TRBV18 and TRBJ1-1; 7 bases agree with TRBD1. Per germline, CDR1 KGHSH and CDR2 LQKENI. Unmatched junction bases numbered 9, after V lost 2 bases and J lost 3 bases. There are 16 residues in the CDR3. CDR3 amino acids: CASSPIRGTGDTEAFF. DNA of the CDR3: TGTGCCAGCTCACCAATCCGAGGAACAGGGGACACTGAAGCTTTCTTT.

This chain's CDR3 is CATSRDRGTGPEQYF. The DNA for the CDR3 is TGTGCCACCAGCAGAGACCGGGGGACAGGTCCTGAGCAGTACTTC. This sequence joins TRBV15 and TRBJ2-7; 8 bases match TRBD1. The CDR3 covers 15 residues. Germline-derived CDR1 and CDR2 are LNHNV and YYDKDF (reference sequence). The ends lost 0 bases at V and 7 bases at J; junction bases unmatched: 8.

This chain connects TRBV4-2 to TRBJ2-7, with 8 bases identical to TRBD1. This CDR3 has 15 residues. J was trimmed by 3 bases and V by 1 base; bases with no gene match: 5. Per germline, CDR1 LGHNA and CDR2 YNFKEQ. CDR3 coding DNA: TGTGCCAGCAGCCAAGCAACGGGACAGGACTACGAGCAGTACTTC. Translating it yields CASSQATGQDYEQYF.

The chain uses TRBV5-1 and TRBJ2-1; 11 nucleotides align to TRBD2. Germline V gene lookup returns CDR1 SGHRS and CDR2 YFSETQ. The CDR3 runs 16 residues. Trimming cost V 0 bases and J 4 bases; bases outside gene matches: 3. CDR3 sequence reads: CASSLGSGRGYNEQFF. The CDR3 DNA is TGCGCCAGCAGCTTGGGTAGCGGGAGGGGGTACAATGAGCAGTTCTTC.

The chain combines TRBV5-1 with TRBJ2-5; D is ambiguous. This CDR3 has 13 amino acids. Trimming cost V 0 bases and J 4 bases, with 7 bases left between them. Per germline, CDR1 SGHRS and CDR2 YFSETQ. Here the CDR3 reads CASSLAAIETQYF. In nucleotides, the CDR3 is TGCGCCAGCAGCTTGGCCGCGATAGAGACCCAGTACTTC.

This clone was seen repeatedly, ten times or more. The chain combines TRBV28 with TRBJ2-7, with D maybe TRBD2 (5 bases). V was pared by 6 bases and J by 3 bases, with 15 bases between. Per the germline V gene, CDR1 is MDHEN and CDR2 is SYDVKM. The CDR3 is 14 amino acids. The CDR3 nucleotides read TGTGCCAGCAGACCCCGGGCCAGCGGCTACGAGCAGTACTTC. It yields the protein CASRPRASGYEQYF.

The chain couples TRBV19 to TRBJ2-2; D perhaps matches TRBD2 (7 bases). The CDR3 length is 16 residues. Germline loops: CDR1 LNHDA, CDR2 SQIVND (reference sequence). V lost 1 base to trimming and J lost 4 bases, with 13 bases between them. This CDR3 reads CASSIVGRGSTGELFF. The CDR3 region has the DNA TGTGCCAGTAGTATAGTTGGGAGGGGGTCCACCGGGGAGCTGTTTTTT.